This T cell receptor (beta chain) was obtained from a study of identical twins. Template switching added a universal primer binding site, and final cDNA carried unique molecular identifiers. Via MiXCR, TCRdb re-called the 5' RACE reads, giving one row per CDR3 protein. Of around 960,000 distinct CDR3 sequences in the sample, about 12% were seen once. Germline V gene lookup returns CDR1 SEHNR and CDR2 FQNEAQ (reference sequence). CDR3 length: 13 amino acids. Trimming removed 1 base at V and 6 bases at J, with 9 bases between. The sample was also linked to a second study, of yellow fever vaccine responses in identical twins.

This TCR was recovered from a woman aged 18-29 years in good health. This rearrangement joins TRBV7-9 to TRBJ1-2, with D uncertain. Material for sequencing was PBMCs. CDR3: CASSLVETDGYTF. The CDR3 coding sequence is TGTGCCAGCAGCTTAGTGGAGACGGATGGCTACACCTTC.